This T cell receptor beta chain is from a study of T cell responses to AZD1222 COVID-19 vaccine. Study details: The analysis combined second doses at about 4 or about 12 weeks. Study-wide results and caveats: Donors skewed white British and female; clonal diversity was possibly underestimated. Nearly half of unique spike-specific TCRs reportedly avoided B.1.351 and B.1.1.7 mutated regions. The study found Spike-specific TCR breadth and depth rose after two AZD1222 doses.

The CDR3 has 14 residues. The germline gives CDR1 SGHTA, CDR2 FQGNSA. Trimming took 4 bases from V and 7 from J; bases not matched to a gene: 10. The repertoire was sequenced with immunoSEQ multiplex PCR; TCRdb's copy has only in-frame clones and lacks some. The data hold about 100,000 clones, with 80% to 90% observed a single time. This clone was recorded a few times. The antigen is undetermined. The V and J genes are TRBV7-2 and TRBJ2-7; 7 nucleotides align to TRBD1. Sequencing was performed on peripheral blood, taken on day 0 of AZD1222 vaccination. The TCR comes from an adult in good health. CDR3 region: CASSSNRGSKEQYF. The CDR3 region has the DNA TGTGCCAGCAGCTCCAACAGGGGAAGTAAAGAGCAGTACTTC.